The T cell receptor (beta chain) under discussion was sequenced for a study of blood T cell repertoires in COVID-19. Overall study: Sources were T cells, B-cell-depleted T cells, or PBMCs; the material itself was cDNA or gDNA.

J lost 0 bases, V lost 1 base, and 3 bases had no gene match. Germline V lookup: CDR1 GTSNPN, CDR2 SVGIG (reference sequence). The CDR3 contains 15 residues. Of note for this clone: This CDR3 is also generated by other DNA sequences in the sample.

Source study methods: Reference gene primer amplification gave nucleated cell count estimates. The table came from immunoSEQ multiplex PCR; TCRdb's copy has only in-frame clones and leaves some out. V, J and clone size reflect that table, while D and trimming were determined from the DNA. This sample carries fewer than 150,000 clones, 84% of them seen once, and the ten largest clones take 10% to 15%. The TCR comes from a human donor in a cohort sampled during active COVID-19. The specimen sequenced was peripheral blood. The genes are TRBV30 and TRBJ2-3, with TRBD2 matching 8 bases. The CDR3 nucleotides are TGTGCCTGGAGTGCGGGGGGGAGTAGCACAGATACGCAGTATTTT. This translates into CAWSAGGSSTDTQYF.